The 31 T cell receptor beta chains reported below all come from one sample, sequenced in a study of control samples from healthy donors and cancer patients. Method: immunoSEQ multiplex PCR; TCRdb's copy keeps in-frame clones and lacks some. The repertoire has 70,000 to 100,000 clones, about 90% of them found once; the top ten carry 1.9%. Input material: PBMCs. The receptors shown here come from a woman aged 60-75 years with head and neck cancer.

This chain connects TRBV11-3 to TRBJ2-6; D is unresolved. The CDR3 consists of 16 residues. V was pared by 5 bases and J by 3 bases, with 14 bases between. Germline CDR1 SGHNT, CDR2 YENEEA. The CDR3 loop is CASSAPPVFGANVLTF. DNA for the CDR3: TGTGCCAGCAGCGCCCCCCCGGTATTTGGGGCCAACGTCCTGACTTTC. Combining the CDR3 with reference TRBV11-3 and TRBJ2-6 gives the whole variable domain EAGVVQSPRYKIIEKKQPVAFWCNPISGHNTLYWYLQNLGQGPELLIRYENEEAVDDSQLPKDRFSAERLKGVDSTLKIQPAELGDSAVYLCASSAPPVFGANVLTFGAGSRLTVL.

This chain joins TRBV9 and TRBJ2-5; D possibly corresponds to TRBD1 (5 bases). Trimming removed 0 bases from V and 5 bases from J, with 8 bases in between. The CDR3 sequence is 13 residues long. In germline, CDR1 is SGDLS, CDR2 YYNGEE. This CDR3 is CASSVDAGETQYF. CDR3 nucleotide sequence: TGTGCCAGCAGCGTAGACGCAGGGGAGACCCAGTACTTC.

This CDR3 is CASSLGPPDTQYF. The CDR3 nucleotides are TGTGCCAGCAGCTTGGGGCCCCCAGATACGCAGTATTTT. J is TRBJ2-3 and V is TRBV5-5; D gene uncertain. V was clipped by 0 bases and J by 4 bases, with 6 bases between them. This CDR3 contains 13 residues. Germline-derived CDR1 and CDR2 are SGHKS and YYEKEE (reference sequence).

The chain uses TRBV11-3 and TRBJ2-3; D call uncertain. Between the trimmed V and J ends, which lost 1 base and 3 bases, there was a span of 8 bases. The CDR3 sequence is 14 residues long. Looked up from germline, CDR1 is SGHNT and CDR2 is YENEEA. The CDR3 reads CASSLGWDTDTQYF. The CDR3 DNA is TGTGCCAGCAGCTTAGGCTGGGATACAGATACGCAGTATTTT.

The CDR3 sequence: CASSPRGGIETQYF. As DNA, the CDR3 is TGTGCCAGCAGCCCCCGAGGCGGGATAGAGACCCAGTACTTC. The chain carries TRBV7-9 and TRBJ2-5; perhaps TRBD2 as D (6 bases). The CDR3 runs to 14 residues. V was shortened by 5 bases and J by 4 bases, with 14 bases between the two germline ends. Germline V CDR1 and CDR2: SEHNR, FQNEAQ (reference sequence).

The chain employs TRBV19 and TRBJ2-1, with 9 bases matching TRBD2. This CDR3 comprises 17 residues. The germline V gene has CDR1 LNHDA and CDR2 SQIVND (reference sequence). The J segment lost 2 bases and the V segment lost 1 base, leaving 6 bases of the junction unmatched. The CDR3, as DNA: TGTGCCAGTAGTATAGTTAGCGGGAGCGGGACCTACAATGAGCAGTTCTTC. Translation gives CASSIVSGSGTYNEQFF.

The chain employs TRBV27 and TRBJ2-6, with TRBD1 matching 7 bases. Germline values: CDR1 MNHEY, CDR2 SMNVEV (reference sequence). This CDR3 contains 19 residues. The V segment lost 6 bases and the J segment 6 bases; nucleotides outside the gene matches: 20. The CDR3: CASSRVLVTGVFEANVLTF. The CDR3 DNA follows: TGTGCCAGCAGCCGGGTACTAGTAACAGGGGTCTTTGAGGCCAACGTCCTGACTTTC.

The chain links TRBV10-2 to TRBJ2-7; D may match TRBD1 or TRBD2 (5 bases each). Germline CDR1 and CDR2: WSHSY and SAAADI. The CDR3 totals 17 residues. Trimming stripped 1 base from V and 4 bases from J, with 20 bases between. The CDR3 DNA is TGCGCCAGCAGTGAGTATCCGGGGCAGGGTATTCCTTACGAGCAGTACTTC. Translating it yields CASSEYPGQGIPYEQYF.

The chain combines TRBV7-9 with TRBJ2-2, with TRBD1 matching over 11 bases. The CDR3 has 16 residues. CDR1 is SEHNR and CDR2 is FQNEAQ in the germline V gene (reference sequence). V lost 6 bases and J lost 3; bases outside the gene matches: 6. The CDR3 sequence is CASRRGTGGDTGELFF. The CDR3 DNA is TGTGCCAGCAGGCGCGGGACAGGGGGGGACACCGGGGAGCTGTTTTTT.

Notes on this clone: The same CDR3 can be traced to other DNA sequences in this sample. The chain couples TRBV27 to TRBJ2-1; D is undetermined. Trimming cost V 5 bases and J 2 bases, with 22 bases left between them. Germline CDR1 MNHEY, CDR2 SMNVEV (reference sequence). There are 18 residues in the CDR3. The CDR3 reads CASSRPTGPSGPYNEQFF. CDR3 nucleotides: TGTGCCAGCAGTCGCCCCACGGGTCCAAGTGGACCCTACAATGAGCAGTTCTTC.

The chain carries TRBV19 and TRBJ2-7, with 7 bases identical to TRBD1. The CDR3 is 15 residues long. CDR1 is LNHDA and CDR2 is SQIVND in the germline V gene (reference sequence). Trimming cost V 5 bases and J 7 bases; bases outside gene matches: 14. The CDR3: CASSAQSGQAEEQYF. The CDR3 DNA reads as TGTGCCAGTAGTGCCCAAAGCGGACAGGCCGAGGAGCAGTACTTC.

The rearrangement links TRBV25-1 to TRBJ2-2; no reliable D call. The germline V gene encodes CDR1 MGHDK and CDR2 SYGVNS. CDR3 length equals 13 residues. Trimming shortened V by 7 bases and J by 2 bases, and 8 bases separated the two germline ends. The CDR3 loop is CASTLLNTGELFF. DNA of the CDR3: TGTGCCAGCACCCTCCTTAACACCGGGGAGCTGTTTTTT.

Turning to this clone: One end of the junction fails to match germline, which may point to a read error. The rearrangement joins TRBV15 to TRBJ2-7; 8 bases agree with TRBD2. The CDR3 has 15 residues. CDR1 and CDR2 from the germline V gene are LNHNV and YYDKDF (reference sequence). The CDR3 loop is CATSRESGGPYEQYF. DNA of the CDR3: TGTGCCACCAGCCGAGAAAGCGGGGGACCCTACGAGCAGTACTTC.

The chain links TRBV27 to TRBJ2-3; 9 nucleotides agree with TRBD1. The CDR3 length is 14 residues. Germline trimming cut 7 bases from V and 2 bases from J; bases unmatched to any gene: 4. Germline loops: CDR1 MNHEY, CDR2 SMNVEV (reference sequence). CDR3 loop: CASTNRGLTDTQYF. The CDR3 DNA is TGTGCCAGCACCAACAGGGGGCTCACAGATACGCAGTATTTT.

The chain employs TRBV30 and TRBJ2-7, with D maybe TRBD1 (6 bases). Germline-derived CDR1 and CDR2 are GTSNPN and SVGIG (reference sequence). There are 11 residues in the CDR3. Trimming took 5 bases from V and 2 from J, leaving 7 bases between them. CDR3 DNA sequence: TGTGCCTGGGGGGACACCTACGAGCAGTACTTC. Translated, it gives CAWGDTYEQYF.

This rearrangement joins TRBV3-1 (or the pseudogene TRBV3-2) to TRBJ2-1; 12 bases line up with TRBD2. The CDR3 is 16 amino acids. The V segment lost 1 base and the J segment 5 bases; nucleotides outside the gene matches: 3. From germline, CDR1 is LGHDT and CDR2 YNNKEL (reference sequence). The CDR3 nucleotides read TGTGCCAGCAGCCAAGCCGGACTAGCGGGAAACAATGAGCAGTTCTTC. Protein: CASSQAGLAGNNEQFF.

The chain is built from TRBV7-3 and TRBJ1-1; D may be TRBD1 (6 bases). Germline lookup yields CDR1 SGHTA and CDR2 FQGTGA. Trimming removed 5 bases at V and 0 bases at J, with 13 bases between. The CDR3 is 15 residues long. The CDR3 sequence is CASSPSGQMNTEAFF. The CDR3 coding sequence is TGTGCCAGCAGCCCATCCGGACAGATGAACACTGAAGCTTTCTTT.

The rearrangement uses TRBV28 and TRBJ2-7, with 10 nucleotides matching TRBD2. V dropped 6 bases and J dropped 3; count of bases not matched to a gene: 20. The CDR3 has 19 residues. Per germline, CDR1 MDHEN and CDR2 SYDVKM. In DNA, the CDR3 is TGTGCCAGCAGACATCCCCCGGGACTAGCGCAAGTTAGGGGCTACGAGCAGTACTTC. It encodes CASRHPPGLAQVRGYEQYF.

This sequence joins TRBV12-5 and TRBJ2-1; 7 bases are shared with TRBD1. V lost 6 bases, J lost 11 bases, and 7 bases stayed unmatched. This CDR3 is built from 12 residues. CDR1 and CDR2 (germline): LGHNT, FRNRAP. In DNA, the CDR3 is TGTGCTAGTGGACCACCCAGGGGGAAGCAGTTCTTC. As protein: CASGPPRGKQFF. The full variable domain, its missing parts supplied by reference TRBV12-5 and TRBJ2-1, is DARVTQTPRHKVTEMGQEVTMRCQPILGHNTVFWYRQTMMQGLELLAYFRNRAPLDDSGMPKDRFSAEMPDATLATLKIQPSEPRDSAVYFCASGPPRGKQFFGPGTRLTVL.

The chain links TRBV3-1 (or the pseudogene TRBV3-2) to TRBJ2-5, with 9 bases matching TRBD2. The trim removed 1 base at V and 7 bases at J, leaving 7 bases unmatched. Germline V gives CDR1 LGHDT, CDR2 YNNKEL (reference sequence). The CDR3 spans 15 residues. CDR3 protein: CASSQGSGSKGTQYF. CDR3 coding DNA: TGTGCCAGCAGCCAAGGTAGCGGGAGTAAGGGGACCCAGTACTTC.

This rearrangement joins TRBV4-1 to TRBJ2-2; 8 nucleotides match TRBD2. The germline V gene encodes CDR1 MGHRA and CDR2 YSYEKL. CDR3 length equals 16 residues. The V and J ends lost 3 bases and 4 bases, in that order; junction bases with no gene match: 7. CDR3 sequence reads: CASSQTSGSRTGELFF. For the CDR3, the DNA is TGCGCCAGCAGCCAGACCAGCGGGAGTCGCACCGGGGAGCTGTTTTTT.

The CDR3 sequence: CAISESPPTGSGDTQYF. CDR3 in DNA: TGTGCCATCAGTGAGTCTCCACCGACGGGTTCGGGGGATACGCAGTATTTT. The chain recombines TRBV10-3 with TRBJ2-3; a weak D match, TRBD2 (5 bases). V was shortened by 0 bases and J by 6 bases, with 19 bases between the two germline ends. The CDR3 totals 17 residues. CDR1 and CDR2 (germline): ENHRY, SYGVKD.

The rearrangement joins TRBV21-1 to TRBJ1-5; TRBD1 is taken as the D call from the table, unchecked against the DNA. TRBV21-1 is a recognized pseudogene. The CDR3 is made up of 21 amino acids. The CDR3 nucleotides read TGTGCCAGCAGCCCAGAGGTGGGCATGACAGACACGACAAACTGTAATCAGCCCCAGCATTTT. Encoded protein: CASSPEVGMTDTTNCNQPQHF.

This sequence joins TRBV28 and TRBJ1-6; weak D call: TRBD1 (5 bases). The V end was cut by 6 bases, the J end by 4 bases, with 7 bases between. The CDR3 runs to 13 residues. The germline gives CDR1 MDHEN, CDR2 SYDVKM. In nucleotides, the CDR3 is TGTGCCAGCAGAAGACAGTATAATTCACCCCTCCACTTT. Protein: CASRRQYNSPLHF.

The rearrangement joins TRBV15 to TRBJ2-5; D is undetermined. The germline V gene has CDR1 LNHNV and CDR2 YYDKDF (reference sequence). There are 14 residues in the CDR3. V was pared by 3 bases and J by 5 bases, with 13 bases between. CDR3 loop: CATSSSRNSETQYF. The CDR3 region has the DNA TGTGCCACCAGCAGTTCAAGGAACAGCGAGACCCAGTACTTC. The complete variable domain, with remaining parts taken from reference TRBV15 and TRBJ2-5, reads DAMVIQNPRYQVTQFGKPVTLSCSQTLNHNVMYWYQQKSSQAPKLLFHYYDKDFNNEADTPDNFQSRRPNTSFCFLDIRSPGLGDTAMYLCATSSSRNSETQYFGPGTRLLVL.

V is TRBV5-1 and J is TRBJ2-2; D remains ambiguous. V gave up 0 bases and J gave up 0 bases, with 12 bases separating them. The CDR3 spans 17 residues. Germline V gene data show CDR1 as SGHRS and CDR2 as YFSETQ. This CDR3 reads CASSLEASPSNTGELFF. The DNA of the CDR3 is TGCGCCAGCAGCTTGGAGGCGTCACCCTCGAACACCGGGGAGCTGTTTTTT.

In this sample, this clone turned up once. V and J are TRBV19 and TRBJ2-7; 9 nucleotides line up with TRBD1. V dropped 2 bases and J dropped 2; count of bases not matched to a gene: 1. The CDR3 sequence is 14 residues long. Germline CDR1 and CDR2: LNHDA and SQIVND (reference sequence). CDR3 coding DNA: TGTGCCAGTAGTATAAGACAGGGGGCCTACGAGCAGTACTTC. As protein: CASSIRQGAYEQYF.

The CDR3 nucleotides read TGCGCCAGCAGCCAAGGGACAGGGGAGTTCTCTGGAAACACCATATATTTT. Translating gives CASSQGTGEFSGNTIYF. This chain links TRBV4-1 with TRBJ1-3; 9 bases agree with TRBD1. CDR1 is MGHRA, CDR2 YSYEKL, per germline. The CDR3 spans 17 residues. Trimming took 1 base from V and 0 from J; bases not matched to a gene: 4.

Note on this clone: This sample also contains other DNA sequences that code for the same CDR3. This chain links TRBV21-1 with TRBJ2-7. TRBV21-1 is tagged as a pseudogene. The CDR3 has 13 amino acids. The CDR3 bases are TGTGCCAGTAGCAAACCCCGCTTCTACGAGCAGTACTTC. It is translated as CASSKPRFYEQYF.

The V call is TRBV28, the J call TRBJ2-7; 9 positions agree with TRBD2. The ends lost 6 bases at V and 7 bases at J; junction bases unmatched: 7. CDR1 and CDR2 (germline): MDHEN, SYDVKM. The CDR3 has 13 residues. For the CDR3, the DNA is TGTGCCAGCAGGGCTAGCGGGATTGAAGAGCAGTACTTC. It is translated as CASRASGIEEQYF.

CDR3 bases: TGTGCCAGCACCTCCCCGGGGTACGAGCAGTACTTC. Its translation: CASTSPGYEQYF. The V and J genes are TRBV6-5 and TRBJ2-7, with D possibly being TRBD2 (5 bases). With 7 bases removed from V and 4 bases from J, the gap between germline ends came to 11 bases. The germline gives CDR1 MNHEY, CDR2 SVGAGI. The CDR3 contains 12 residues.